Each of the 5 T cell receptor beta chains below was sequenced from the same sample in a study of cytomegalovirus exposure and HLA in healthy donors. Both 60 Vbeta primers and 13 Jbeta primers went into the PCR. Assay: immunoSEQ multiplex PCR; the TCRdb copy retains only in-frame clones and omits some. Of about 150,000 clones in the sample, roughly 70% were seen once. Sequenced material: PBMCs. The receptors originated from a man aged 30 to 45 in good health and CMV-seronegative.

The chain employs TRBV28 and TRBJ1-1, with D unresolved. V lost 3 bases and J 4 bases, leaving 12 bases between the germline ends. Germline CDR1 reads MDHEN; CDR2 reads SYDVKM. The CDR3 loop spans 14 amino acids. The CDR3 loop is CASSFRRVGTEAFF. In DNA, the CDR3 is TGTGCCAGCAGTTTCAGGAGGGTTGGCACTGAAGCTTTCTTT.

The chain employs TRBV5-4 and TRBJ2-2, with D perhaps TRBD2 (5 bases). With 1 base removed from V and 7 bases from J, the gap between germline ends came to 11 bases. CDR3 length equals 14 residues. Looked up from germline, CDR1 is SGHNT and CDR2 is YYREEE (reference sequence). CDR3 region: CASSLMVAGGELFF. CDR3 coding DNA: TGTGCCAGCAGCTTGATGGTGGCGGGCGGGGAGCTGTTTTTT. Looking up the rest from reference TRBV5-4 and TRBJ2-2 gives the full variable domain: ETGVTQSPTHLIKTRGQQVTLRCSSQSGHNTVSWYQQALGQGPQFIFQYYREEENGRGNFPPRFSGLQFPNYSSELNVNALELDDSALYLCASSLMVAGGELFFGEGSRLTVL.

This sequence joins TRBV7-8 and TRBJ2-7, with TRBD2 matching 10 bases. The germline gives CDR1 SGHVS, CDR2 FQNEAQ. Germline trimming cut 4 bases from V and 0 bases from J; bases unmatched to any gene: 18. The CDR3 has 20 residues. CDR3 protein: CASSSILAGGIGRTSYEQYF. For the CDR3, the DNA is TGTGCCAGCAGCTCCATTTTAGCGGGGGGAATAGGGAGAACCTCCTACGAGCAGTACTTC.

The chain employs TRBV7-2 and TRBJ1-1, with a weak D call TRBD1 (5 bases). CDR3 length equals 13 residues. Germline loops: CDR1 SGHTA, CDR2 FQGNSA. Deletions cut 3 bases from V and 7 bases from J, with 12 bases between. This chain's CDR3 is CASSLDSGGEAFF. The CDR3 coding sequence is TGTGCCAGCAGCTTGGACTCGGGGGGTGAAGCTTTCTTT.

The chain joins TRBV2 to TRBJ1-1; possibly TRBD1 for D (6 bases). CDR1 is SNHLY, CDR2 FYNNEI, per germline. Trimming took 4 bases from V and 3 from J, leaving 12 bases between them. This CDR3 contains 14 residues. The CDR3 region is CASSAREGDTEAFF. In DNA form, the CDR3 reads TGTGCCAGCAGTGCGCGGGAGGGGGACACTGAAGCTTTCTTT.